The rows below give T cell receptor beta chains drawn from one sample of a study of blood T cell repertoires in COVID-19. Method: immunoSEQ multiplex PCR; TCRdb's copy keeps in-frame clones and lacks some. This sample carries 240,000 or so clones, roughly 90% of them seen once, and the ten largest clones take around 0.8%. The specimen sequenced was peripheral blood. The receptors originated from a woman aged 25 to 39 with acute or convalescent COVID-19. CDR3s include the opening cysteine and the closing phenylalanine or tryptophan.

v_gene | CDR3aa
TRBV6-2/TRBV6-3 | CASSPGDLSTDTQYF
TRBV24-1 | CATSDVLAGSLNEQFF
TRBV25-1 | CASSVQGSGNTIYF
TRBV7-8 | CASSLWSGPSYEQYF
TRBV6-5 | CASSRTSTAYEQYF
TRBV7-9 | CASSLGYEGLFF
TRBV7-6 | CASSAAGGMRTDTQYF
TRBV9 | CASSVDGGGANYGYTF
TRBV29-1 | CSVEGREVYEQYF
TRBV6-2/TRBV6-3 | CASSRQARGPQHF
TRBV7-6 | CASSLGSKGASNSPLHF
TRBV24-1 | CATSDPGTGGETQYF
TRBV11-2 | CASSPGTGSSYNEQFF
TRBV10-3 | CAISEAQGRAGANVLTF
TRBV4-2 | CASSQPRTADTQYF
TRBV30 | CAWSGDRNYGYTF
TRBV3-1/TRBV3-2 | CASRYTGSNYGYTF
TRBV7-9 | CASSLAGGHPTGELFF
TRBV5-4 | CASSLRTGGSYGYTF
TRBV10-1 | CASSGAFTGELFF
TRBV29-1 | CSVELFGGSGNTIYF
TRBV6-2/TRBV6-3 | CASSYSRTGRTEAFF
TRBV6-5 | CASSYDRVGETQYF
TRBV24-1 | CATSDGTSGPYNEQYF